This entry lists 28 T cell receptor beta chains sequenced from one sample in a study of OX40 agonist ivuxolimab in advanced cancers. The assay was immunoSEQ multiplex PCR, and TCRdb's table has in-frame clones only and misses some. The sample lists about 11,000 clones, around 80% occurring once. The starting material was CD4+ or CD8+ T cells sorted from blood, obtained in a trial of the OX40 agonist ivuxolimab. The receptors come from an adult with an advanced solid tumor such as melanoma, head and neck, liver or kidney cancer.

The rearrangement joins TRBV27 to TRBJ1-6, with unresolved D. The CDR3 totals 12 residues. Germline values: CDR1 MNHEY, CDR2 SMNVEV (reference sequence). The V end lost 5 bases, the J end lost 12 bases, and 11 bases lay between the germline ends. CDR3 residues: CASSTVGRPLHF. CDR3 coding DNA: TGTGCCAGCAGTACGGTAGGGAGACCCCTCCACTTT.

V usage is TRBV7-6 and J usage is TRBJ2-3, with TRBD2 matching 11 bases. This CDR3 has 18 residues. Germline V lookup: CDR1 SGHVS, CDR2 FNYEAQ. V gave up 0 bases and J gave up 2 bases; unmatched junction bases: 7. CDR3 residues: CASSLAGGTSGHTDTQYF. The CDR3 DNA reads TGTGCCAGCAGCTTAGCGGGGGGGACTAGCGGTCACACAGATACGCAGTATTTT.

The rearrangement links TRBV5-8 to TRBJ2-7; 8 nucleotides align to TRBD2. Per germline, CDR1 SGHTS and CDR2 YDEGEE. This CDR3 region has 14 residues. V was pared by 4 bases and J by 4 bases, with 7 bases of the junction left unmatched. The CDR3 DNA reads TGTGCCAGCAGCCCATGGACTAGCAGTTACGAGCAGTACTTC. Translation gives CASSPWTSSYEQYF.

This clone was observed once. This sequence joins TRBV11-3 and TRBJ1-4; D uncertain. Trimming shortened V by 0 bases and J by 8 bases, and 7 bases separated the two germline ends. This CDR3 is 13 amino acids long. Germline V lookup: CDR1 SGHNT, CDR2 YENEEA. The CDR3 spells CASSLDPGEKLFF. The CDR3 DNA reads TGTGCCAGCAGCTTAGATCCCGGGGAAAAACTGTTTTTT.

The rearrangement links TRBV5-1 to TRBJ2-2, with 7 bases matching TRBD2. The J segment lost 1 base and the V segment lost 6 bases, leaving 3 bases of the junction unmatched. The CDR3 is 14 residues long. Germline V CDR1 and CDR2: SGHRS, YFSETQ. The CDR3 is CASTGGGNTGELFF. The DNA for the CDR3 is TGCGCCAGCACTGGCGGGGGGAACACCGGGGAGCTGTTTTTT.

The gene calls are TRBV23-1 and TRBJ1-1; a weak D match, TRBD1 (5 bases). TRBV23-1 is filed as an ORF, its function uncertain. V lost 11 bases and J 0 bases, leaving 13 bases between the germline ends. The CDR3 contains 13 residues. Written as DNA, the CDR3 is TGCGCCGGGATCGACAGTGTGAACACTGAAGCTTTCTTT. Translating gives CAGIDSVNTEAFF.

The chain is built from TRBV19 and TRBJ1-5; D uncertain. This CDR3 has 15 amino acids. CDR1 is LNHDA, CDR2 SQIVND, per germline (reference sequence). The V and J ends lost 1 base and 0 bases respectively, with 7 bases between them. The CDR3 is CASSIVTFSNQPQHF. The CDR3 DNA reads TGTGCCAGTAGTATAGTGACCTTTAGCAATCAGCCCCAGCATTTT.

In its sample, this clone was seen a few times. V and J are TRBV6-4 and TRBJ1-1; D possibly corresponds to TRBD1 (6 bases). Trimming left V 0 bases short and J 7 bases short, with 12 bases between. CDR1 and CDR2 (germline): MRHNA, SNTAGT. The CDR3 spans 14 residues. The DNA for the CDR3 is TGTGCCAGCAGTGACTCAGGGGACACCAGTGAAGCTTTCTTT. As protein: CASSDSGDTSEAFF.

CDR3 residues: CASMGTGENTGELFF. CDR3 nucleotides: TGTGCCAGCATGGGGACAGGGGAGAACACCGGGGAGCTGTTTTTT. The chain combines TRBV6-1 with TRBJ2-2, with 10 bases fitting TRBD1. The CDR3 is 15 residues long. The germline gives CDR1 MNHNS, CDR2 SASEGT. J gave up 1 base and V 7 bases, and 3 bases lay outside the gene matches.

This rearrangement joins TRBV19 to TRBJ1-5; the D is unclear. V lost 4 bases and J lost 2, with 6 bases in between. CDR1 is LNHDA and CDR2 is SQIVND in the germline V gene (reference sequence). The CDR3 totals 13 residues. The CDR3 DNA reads as TGTGCCAGTAGTACGGACGGCAATCAGCCCCAGCATTTT. It translates to CASSTDGNQPQHF.

This clone is classed as medium-sized (0.01 to 0.1%). V gene TRBV5-4 combines with J gene TRBJ2-3; the match to TRBD2 covers 8 bases. V gave up 4 bases and J gave up 3 bases; unmatched junction bases: 10. Germline loops: CDR1 SGHNT, CDR2 YYREEE (reference sequence). This CDR3 is 16 amino acids long. CDR3 sequence reads: CASSPLAGGATDTQYF. The CDR3 DNA reads TGTGCCAGCAGCCCGCTGGCGGGGGGTGCAACAGATACGCAGTATTTT.

The V and J genes are TRBV27 and TRBJ2-3; the D gene is possibly TRBD1 (5 bases). The V gene lost 3 bases and the J gene lost 5 bases, with 12 bases spanning the gap. This CDR3 spans 14 amino acids. Germline V CDR1 and CDR2: MNHEY, SMNVEV (reference sequence). The CDR3 nucleotides read TGTGCCAGCAGTTTTTACAGGACGATAGATACGCAGTATTTT. Translated: CASSFYRTIDTQYF.

The V call is TRBV11-3, the J call TRBJ2-3; 8 bases map to TRBD2. Germline V lookup: CDR1 SGHNT, CDR2 YENEEA. The CDR3 is 14 residues long. With 8 bases clipped from V and 1 base from J, the junction kept 5 bases outside the gene matches. The CDR3 loop reads CASPTSARTDTQYF. The CDR3 DNA reads as TGTGCCAGCCCGACTAGCGCCCGCACAGATACGCAGTATTTT.

The rearrangement joins TRBV27 to TRBJ2-7; D unresolved. This CDR3 region has 13 residues. Germline V gene sequence: CDR1 MNHEY, CDR2 SMNVEV (reference sequence). Trimming took off 2 bases at V and 1 base at J, with 6 bases between the two ends. The CDR3 DNA follows: TGTGCCAGCAGTTTAACACAGTCCTACGAGCAGTACTTC. Encoded protein: CASSLTQSYEQYF.

The V and J genes are TRBV9 and TRBJ2-7; D may be TRBD1 or TRBD2 (6 bases each). V was pared by 4 bases and J by 5 bases, with 19 bases between. The CDR3 runs 15 residues. CDR1 is SGDLS, CDR2 YYNGEE, per germline. In DNA form, the CDR3 reads TGTGCCAGCAGCACCCCCGTAGGGGGAGGCAACGAGCAGTACTTC. It specifies CASSTPVGGGNEQYF.

This clone was detected only once. This sequence joins TRBV6-4 and TRBJ2-2, with 10 bases matching TRBD1. With 3 bases clipped from V and 5 bases from J, the junction kept 6 bases outside the gene matches. The CDR3 is 16 amino acids. CDR1 is MRHNA and CDR2 is SNTAGT in the germline V gene. The CDR3 protein is CASSERGTGETGELFF. CDR3 nucleotide sequence: TGTGCCAGCAGTGAGCGCGGGACAGGGGAAACCGGGGAGCTGTTTTTT.

The CDR3 sequence: CASSWLGKGGETQYF. CDR3 DNA: TGTGCCAGCAGCTGGCTGGGGAAGGGAGGGGAGACCCAGTACTTC. The chain couples TRBV5-5 to TRBJ2-5; 7 positions agree with TRBD2. CDR3 length: 15 amino acids. With V trimmed by 3 bases and J by 5 bases, 10 bases remained unmatched. Per the germline V gene, CDR1 is SGHKS and CDR2 is YYEKEE (reference sequence). The whole variable domain, remainder taken from reference TRBV5-5 and TRBJ2-5, is DAGVTQSPTHLIKTRGQQVTLRCSPISGHKSVSWYQQVLGQGPQFIFQYYEKEERGRGNFPDRFSARQFPNYSSELNVNALLLGDSALYLCASSWLGKGGETQYFGPGTRLLVL.

This clone was recorded only once. The chain carries TRBV15 and TRBJ2-3, with 7 bases aligning to TRBD1. The ends lost 3 bases at V and 1 base at J; junction bases unmatched: 7. CDR3 length: 16 residues. Germline V gene lookup returns CDR1 LNHNV and CDR2 YYDKDF (reference sequence). This chain's CDR3 is CATSSVPGTGTDTQYF. The CDR3 region has the DNA TGTGCCACCAGCAGTGTCCCCGGGACAGGCACAGATACGCAGTATTTT.

This rearrangement joins TRBV27 to TRBJ2-2; D may be TRBD1 (6 bases). The CDR3 totals 12 residues. Germline-derived CDR1 and CDR2 are MNHEY and SMNVEV (reference sequence). Trimming cost V 4 bases and J 7 bases, with 7 bases left between them. The CDR3 coding sequence is TGTGCCAGCAGTTCGGGACACGGGGAGCTGTTTTTT. Residues: CASSSGHGELFF.

The rearrangement links TRBV5-6 to TRBJ1-2; D possibly corresponds to TRBD1 (5 bases). CDR1 is SGHDT, CDR2 YYEEEE, per germline. The V gene lost 0 bases and the J gene lost 4 bases, with 13 bases spanning the gap. The length of the CDR3 is 15 residues. The CDR3 sequence: CASSLETGTFYGYTF. Written as DNA, the CDR3 is TGTGCCAGCAGCTTGGAGACCGGGACTTTCTATGGCTACACCTTC.

The chain carries TRBV28 and TRBJ1-2, with 7 bases aligning to TRBD1. Losses at the gene ends were 5 bases for V and 6 bases for J; bases not matched to a gene: 9. This CDR3 is built from 14 residues. Germline V CDR1 and CDR2: MDHEN, SYDVKM. CDR3 amino acids: CASSQDRVIDGYTF. The CDR3 DNA reads TGTGCCAGCAGTCAAGACAGGGTTATAGATGGCTACACCTTC.

CDR3 DNA sequence: TGTGCTGCTCGGGTGGCGACCTACAATGAGCAGTTCTTC. It yields the protein CAARVATYNEQFF. The chain has TRBV30 and TRBJ2-1, with unresolved D. CDR1 is GTSNPN and CDR2 is SVGIG in the germline V gene (reference sequence). The CDR3 has 13 amino acids.

This clone is termed medium-sized. The chain employs TRBV7-2 and TRBJ2-7, with D unresolved. Germline loops: CDR1 SGHTA, CDR2 FQGNSA. Trimming shortened V by 0 bases and J by 6 bases, and 18 bases separated the two germline ends. This CDR3 region has 16 residues. The CDR3 bases are TGTGCCAGCAGCTTAGCGCTCAAGGGCAACCTAGGCGAGCAGTACTTC. Protein sequence: CASSLALKGNLGEQYF.

This clone is medium-sized within its sample. The genes are TRBV4-1 and TRBJ1-1; D ambiguous. Per germline, CDR1 MGHRA and CDR2 YSYEKL. This CDR3 has 14 residues. Trimming pared 0 bases from V and 8 bases from J, leaving 13 bases between. The CDR3 nucleotides read TGCGCCAGCAGCCAAGATTCGGCCGAGGGCGAAGCTTTCTTT. Translated, it gives CASSQDSAEGEAFF.

The CDR3 nucleotides are TGTGCCAGCAGTTTGGGACAGGGTGGCACTGAAGCTTTCTTT. It yields the protein CASSLGQGGTEAFF. The chain combines TRBV27 with TRBJ1-1; TRBD1 agrees at 9 bases. The germline CDR1 and CDR2 sequences are MNHEY and SMNVEV (reference sequence). CDR3 length: 14 residues. V was pared by 3 bases and J by 4 bases, with 3 bases of the junction left unmatched.

V usage is TRBV4-1 and J usage is TRBJ2-3; TRBD2 matches at 8 bases. J lost 1 base, V lost 5 bases, and 5 bases had no gene match. Germline V CDR1 and CDR2: MGHRA, YSYEKL. The CDR3 runs 15 residues. This chain's CDR3 is CASSSGRGGTDTQYF. DNA of the CDR3: TGCGCCAGCAGCTCGGGGCGGGGGGGCACAGATACGCAGTATTTT.

The chain couples TRBV27 to TRBJ1-3; D gene ambiguous. Germline V lookup: CDR1 MNHEY, CDR2 SMNVEV (reference sequence). This CDR3 region has 14 residues. The germline V and J ends were trimmed by 2 bases and 4 bases, with 9 bases remaining between them. The CDR3 DNA reads TGTGCCAGCAGTTTAAGGGCAGGAGGAAACACCATATATTTT. Amino acids: CASSLRAGGNTIYF.

The chain employs TRBV27 and TRBJ2-7; maybe TRBD1 (5 bases). This CDR3 has 13 amino acids. Trimming stripped 6 bases from V and 2 bases from J, with 11 bases between. CDR1 is MNHEY and CDR2 is SMNVEV in the germline V gene (reference sequence). The CDR3 nucleotides read TGTGCCAGCAGCCAAGGCAGGGCCTACGAGCAGTACTTC. Its protein product is CASSQGRAYEQYF.